The next 23 T cell receptor beta chains were all read from a single sample in a study of CD8 T cells in ankylosing spondylitis. Their recognized antigens are unknown. TCRdb called the 5' RACE reads again in MiXCR, with one record for every CDR3 protein. The table lists over 600,000 distinct CDR3 sequences, under 20% of them singletons. Whole-study results and caveats: Blood from ankylosing spondylitis patients appeared to carry a characteristic eight-variant TCR beta motif.

The sample consisted of blood, either unsorted or a sorted T cell fraction (not recorded which). These receptors all stem from a male donor with ankylosing spondylitis.

This clonotype was found a few times. This chain connects TRBV6-2 or TRBV6-3 to TRBJ2-3, with no clear D. This CDR3 comprises 14 residues. V lost 0 bases to trimming and J lost 4 bases, with 8 bases between them. Germline values: CDR1 MNHEY, CDR2 SVGEGT. DNA for the CDR3: TGTGCCAGCAGTTACTCCGAAGCAGCAGATACGCAGTATTTT. Translating it yields CASSYSEAADTQYF.

The sample holds one count of this clonotype. The V call is TRBV7-2, the J call TRBJ1-1, with D possibly TRBD1 on 6 matching bases. From germline, CDR1 is SGHTA and CDR2 FQGNSA. This CDR3 has 14 residues. V was shortened by 2 bases and J by 7 bases, with 14 bases between the two germline ends. CDR3 nucleotide sequence: TGTGCCAGCAGCTTACCGGGACACAATATTGAAGCTTTCTTT. Amino acid sequence: CASSLPGHNIEAFF.

This clonotype was observed a few times. The V call is TRBV11-1, the J call TRBJ1-1, with D perhaps TRBD1 (6 bases). The CDR3 runs 13 residues. CDR1 is SGHAT, CDR2 FQDESV, per germline (reference sequence). Trimming left V 5 bases short and J 11 bases short, with 18 bases between. CDR3 sequence: CASSKDGTRRAFF. CDR3 DNA sequence: TGTGCCAGCAGCAAAGACGGGACACGGCGGGCTTTCTTT.

In this sample, this clonotype turned up a few times. V is TRBV12-3 or TRBV12-4 and J is TRBJ2-1; 8 bases match TRBD2. CDR3 length equals 15 residues. The V and J ends lost 2 bases and 9 bases, in that order; junction bases with no gene match: 9. The CDR3, as DNA: TGTGCCAGCAGTTTAAGTAGGGCGGGAGGTGGTGAGCAGTTCTTC. Its protein product is CASSLSRAGGGEQFF.

This clonotype appeared many times. The chain carries TRBV29-1 and TRBJ2-5, with 7 positions matching TRBD1. Germline loops: CDR1 SQVTM, CDR2 ANQGSEA. The trim removed 8 bases at V and 1 base at J, leaving 7 bases unmatched. This CDR3 is built from 13 residues. The CDR3 nucleotides read TGCAGCACCACCAGGGGGTCCCAAGAGACCCAGTACTTC. Amino acids: CSTTRGSQETQYF. The variable domain in full, with the rest retrieved from reference TRBV29-1 and TRBJ2-5, is SAVISQKPSRDICQRGTSLTIQCQVDSQVTMMFWYRQQPGQSLTLIATANQGSEATYESGFVIDKFPISRPNLTFSTLTVSNMSPEDSSIYLCSTTRGSQETQYFGPGTRLLVL.

This clonotype has at least ten counts. The chain recombines TRBV7-9 with TRBJ2-1, with D unclear. This CDR3 contains 15 residues. From germline, CDR1 is SEHNR and CDR2 FQNEAQ (reference sequence). V was clipped by 3 bases and J by 9 bases, with 18 bases between them. The CDR3 spells CASSLPEHEVGEQFF. The CDR3 DNA reads TGTGCCAGCAGCTTGCCGGAACATGAGGTGGGTGAGCAGTTCTTC. The full variable domain, with the rest looked up from reference TRBV7-9 and TRBJ2-1, is DTGVSQNPRHKITKRGQNVTFRCDPISEHNRLYWYRQTLGQGPEFLTYFQNEAQLEKSRLLSDRFSAERPKGSFSTLEIQRTEQGDSAMYLCASSLPEHEVGEQFFGPGTRLTVL.

The rearrangement links TRBV18 to TRBJ1-2; perhaps TRBD1 as D (6 bases). The CDR3 loop spans 14 amino acids. V lost 3 bases to trimming and J lost 4 bases, with 12 bases between them. Per germline, CDR1 KGHSH and CDR2 LQKENI. CDR3 region: CASSPTGSSYGYTF. CDR3 in DNA: TGTGCCAGCTCACCGACAGGAAGTAGCTATGGCTACACCTTC. The full variable domain, rest sourced from reference TRBV18 and TRBJ1-2, is NAGVMQNPRHLVRRRGQEARLRCSPMKGHSHVYWYRQLPEEGLKFMVYLQKENIIDESGMPKERFSAEFPKEGPSILRIQQVVRGDSAAYFCASSPTGSSYGYTFGSGTRLTVV.

This clonotype was detected only a few times. This CDR3 reads CSVRTGQTDTQYF. The CDR3 DNA reads as TGCAGCGTTCGGACAGGGCAAACAGATACGCAGTATTTT. The chain uses TRBV29-1 and TRBJ2-3; 8 bases match TRBD1. The CDR3 consists of 13 residues. Germline loops: CDR1 SQVTM, CDR2 ANQGSEA. Trimming cost V 5 bases and J 3 bases; bases outside gene matches: 4.

This clonotype showed up many times. The rearrangement links TRBV11-2 to TRBJ2-5; 9 nucleotides agree with TRBD2. Germline V gene data show CDR1 as SGHAT and CDR2 as FQNNGV. The CDR3 sequence is 14 residues long. After removal of 5 bases from V and 3 bases from J, the junction contained 4 bases not matched to a gene. The DNA of the CDR3 is TGTGCCAGCAGCCTGACTAGCGGAAAAGAGACCCAGTACTTC. This sequence encodes CASSLTSGKETQYF.

This clonotype was seen more than once but under ten times. The chain employs TRBV6-2 or TRBV6-3 and TRBJ1-5; D unclear. Germline CDR1 and CDR2: MNHEY and SVGEGT. This CDR3 has 13 residues. V was clipped by 2 bases and J by 4 bases, with 6 bases between them. In DNA, the CDR3 is TGTGCCAGCAGTTACGTACAGAATCAGCCCCAGCATTTT. Its protein product is CASSYVQNQPQHF.

The chain uses TRBV12-3 or TRBV12-4 and TRBJ1-2; D is uncertain. There are 14 residues in the CDR3. V lost 1 base, J lost 3 bases, and 9 bases lay in between. The CDR3 DNA sequence: TGTGCCAGCAGTTTAGGGGGTGAATACTATGGCTACACCTTC. The encoded protein is CASSLGGEYYGYTF.

This clonotype came up a few times. The chain joins TRBV20-1 to TRBJ2-7; weak D call: TRBD1 (5 bases). Germline CDR1 reads DFQATT; CDR2 reads SNEGSKA (reference sequence). The length of the CDR3 is 11 residues. Trimming cost V 2 bases and J 11 bases, with 13 bases left between them. This chain's CDR3 is CSARFTGREYF. The CDR3 region has the DNA TGCAGTGCTAGATTCACAGGAAGGGAGTACTTC.

V is TRBV11-2 and J is TRBJ2-7, with no clear D. The germline V gene encodes CDR1 SGHAT and CDR2 FQNNGV. The V and J ends lost 2 bases and 4 bases respectively, with 9 bases between them. The CDR3 consists of 13 residues. The CDR3 DNA sequence: TGTGCCAGCAGCTTAATAAGGTGGTACGAGCAGTACTTC. Amino acids: CASSLIRWYEQYF.

The chain joins TRBV12-3 or TRBV12-4 to TRBJ1-3; D gene ambiguous. This CDR3 has 14 residues. The V end was cut by 5 bases, the J end by 2 bases, with 10 bases between. The CDR3 nucleotides are TGTGCCAGCAGTCTCCAGGTGGCTGGAAACACCATATATTTT. The encoded protein is CASSLQVAGNTIYF.

The genes are TRBV12-3 or TRBV12-4 and TRBJ2-3, with a weak D call TRBD2 (5 bases). The CDR3 runs to 14 residues. V lost 3 bases to trimming and J lost 4 bases, with 11 bases between them. The CDR3 reads CASSFSGWADTQYF. CDR3 DNA: TGTGCCAGCAGTTTTTCGGGGTGGGCAGATACGCAGTATTTT.

The chain employs TRBV7-6 and TRBJ2-1, with D maybe TRBD2 (6 bases). Trimming left V 1 base short and J 9 bases short, with 16 bases between. The CDR3 runs to 15 residues. In germline, CDR1 is SGHVS, CDR2 FNYEAQ. The CDR3 loop is CASSLEARVGGEQFF. As DNA, the CDR3 is TGTGCCAGCAGCTTAGAAGCAAGGGTGGGGGGTGAGCAGTTCTTC.

The sample holds a few counts of this clonotype. The V gene is TRBV5-1, the J gene TRBJ1-1, with D possibly matching TRBD1 (5 bases). The CDR3 runs to 14 residues. V lost 0 bases and J lost 7, with 13 bases in between. In germline, CDR1 is SGHRS, CDR2 YFSETQ. Written as DNA, the CDR3 is TGCGCCAGCAGCTTGGAGGGACGCTACGGTGAAGCTTTCTTT. This codes for CASSLEGRYGEAFF.

This clonotype was recorded a few times. The CDR3: CASSLGVSGTSNEQFF. In DNA, the CDR3 is TGTGCCAGCAGCTTAGGGGTTAGCGGTACGTCCAATGAGCAGTTCTTC. The V gene is TRBV7-6, the J gene TRBJ2-1; TRBD2 might be the D (6 bases). In germline, CDR1 is SGHVS, CDR2 FNYEAQ. There are 16 residues in the CDR3. Trimming removed 1 base from V and 6 bases from J, with 16 bases in between.

This clonotype was seen repeatedly, ten times or more. The CDR3, as DNA: TGTGCCAGCAGCCTACAACCCATGCCTAGCTTGGTCGCAGATACGCAGTATTTT. Translating gives CASSLQPMPSLVADTQYF. The gene calls are TRBV7-6 and TRBJ2-3; tentatively, D is TRBD2 (5 bases). The CDR3 consists of 18 residues. Germline V lookup: CDR1 SGHVS, CDR2 FNYEAQ. Trimming took 5 bases from V and 4 from J, leaving 25 bases between them.

The sample holds one count of this clonotype. The V call is TRBV7-9, the J call TRBJ1-1; D gene unclear. The V gene lost 1 base and the J gene lost 2 bases, with 11 bases spanning the gap. There are 15 residues in the CDR3. Germline V gene lookup returns CDR1 SEHNR and CDR2 FQNEAQ (reference sequence). The DNA for the CDR3 is TGTGCCAGCAGCTTAGGCGTGGGTATTAACACTGAAGCTTTCTTT. This translates into CASSLGVGINTEAFF.

This clonotype was picked up a small number of times. This rearrangement joins TRBV29-1 to TRBJ1-1; 8 nucleotides agree with TRBD1. The CDR3 has 12 amino acids. The ends lost 7 bases at V and 3 bases at J; junction bases unmatched: 4. Germline loops: CDR1 SQVTM, CDR2 ANQGSEA. Written as DNA, the CDR3 is TGCAGCGCTGACAGGGGTTACACTGAAGCTTTCTTT. Its translation is CSADRGYTEAFF.

In this sample, this clonotype turned up a few times. The genes are TRBV5-1 and TRBJ2-2; TRBD1 agrees at 8 bases. From germline, CDR1 is SGHRS and CDR2 YFSETQ. J was trimmed by 3 bases and V by 2 bases; bases with no gene match: 9. This CDR3 is 17 amino acids long. CDR3 sequence reads: CASSLFLTGEYTGELFF. The CDR3, as DNA: TGCGCCAGCAGCTTATTTTTGACAGGGGAGTACACCGGGGAGCTGTTTTTT.

This clonotype has more than one count but fewer than ten. The chain couples TRBV6-5 to TRBJ2-1; D is uncertain. This CDR3 is built from 13 residues. CDR1 and CDR2 (germline): MNHEY, SVGAGI. Trimming removed 2 bases from V and 10 bases from J, with 12 bases in between. CDR3 loop: CASSYLEPGEQFF. CDR3 bases: TGTGCCAGCAGTTACCTGGAACCCGGGGAGCAGTTCTTC.